The 32 T cell receptor beta chains presented below share a single source sample, sequenced in a study of regulatory T cells in long-lasting Graves disease. Combining iRepertoire HTBI primers with Arm-PCR of CDR3 regions, the authors built TCR beta libraries. One entry per CDR3 protein results from TCRdb running MiXCR on the multiplex PCR reads. This sample has approximately 470,000 distinct CDR3 sequences, with 15% to 20% found just once. Indicated time point: newly diagnosed GD, antithyroid drugs for less than 3 months. Scientists built the TCR library using RNA that was extracted from PBMCs. These data were also filed under a second study, of T cells in Graves' hyperthyroidism and ophthalmopathy.

Material: peripheral blood mononuclear cells (PBMCs), obtained at new diagnosis, from a patient treated with antithyroid drugs. These receptors all stem from a man in his forties with Graves disease.

There are many counts of this clonotype. This chain uses TRBV2 with TRBJ2-1, with D perhaps TRBD1 (5 bases). The CDR3 has 15 residues. Germline CDR1 SNHLY, CDR2 FYNNEI. Trimming took off 2 bases at V and 6 bases at J, with 14 bases between the two ends. In DNA form, the CDR3 reads TGTGCCAGCAGTGAATCGGGTAGGGGCGCCAATGAGCAGTTCTTC. It encodes CASSESGRGANEQFF.

This clonotype was recorded at least ten times. The chain recombines TRBV7-9 with TRBJ2-4; D unclear. The CDR3 is made up of 16 amino acids. Germline V gene data show CDR1 as SEHNR and CDR2 as FQNEAQ (reference sequence). The V and J ends lost 5 bases and 3 bases respectively, with 17 bases between them. The CDR3 bases are TGTGCCAGCAGCGCCACCCTCCGGGTTGGCAAAAACATTCAGTACTTC. It encodes CASSATLRVGKNIQYF.

Remarks on this clonotype: This sequence may be a read error, since a much larger clone differs from it by one base. Lacking the conserved final phenylalanine or tryptophan, this CDR3 likely reflects a read error. The chain has TRBV7-9 and TRBJ2-5, with 8 bases matching TRBD2. The CDR3 is made up of 16 amino acids. Germline CDR1 reads SEHNR; CDR2 reads FQNEAQ (reference sequence). Unmatched junction bases numbered 9, after V lost 1 base and J lost 5 bases. CDR3: CASSLVATSAEETQYS. The CDR3 nucleotides read TGTGCCAGCAGCTTAGTTGCGACTAGCGCTGAGGAGACCCAGTACTCC.

This sequence joins TRBV18 and TRBJ2-2, with D unresolved. Germline V gene lookup returns CDR1 KGHSH and CDR2 LQKENI. The V gene lost 3 bases and the J gene lost 4 bases, with 18 bases spanning the gap. CDR3 length equals 17 residues. CDR3 bases: TGTGCCAGCTCACCCGTACGGCAGGAACGAGGCACCGGGGAGCTGTTTTTT. Protein product: CASSPVRQERGTGELFF.

The chain is built from TRBV13 and TRBJ2-3; TRBD1 matches at 7 bases. V shed 6 bases, J shed 4 bases, and the junction held 7 bases outside the gene matches. The length of the CDR3 is 14 residues. Germline loops: CDR1 PRHDT, CDR2 FYEKMQ (reference sequence). The CDR3 protein is CASSRQGLADTQYF. DNA for the CDR3: TGTGCCAGCAGTCGACAGGGTTTGGCAGATACGCAGTATTTT.

This clonotype was detected a few times. The chain couples TRBV4-2 to TRBJ2-7; 8 nucleotides agree with TRBD2. With V trimmed by 2 bases and J by 0 bases, 18 bases remained unmatched. From germline, CDR1 is LGHNA and CDR2 YNFKEQ. The CDR3 has 20 residues. CDR3: CASSQNPLGVRGRSSYEQYF. The DNA for the CDR3 is TGTGCCAGCAGCCAAAATCCACTAGGGGTGCGCGGGAGGTCCTCCTACGAGCAGTACTTC.

With respect to this clonotype: A single base separates this from a much larger clone, so it may be a read error. V is TRBV6-2 or TRBV6-3 and J is TRBJ2-1, with D tentatively TRBD2 (6 bases). Per germline, CDR1 MNHEY and CDR2 SVGEGT. The V gene lost 8 bases and the J gene lost 9 bases, with 17 bases spanning the gap. This CDR3 has 13 amino acids. The CDR3 DNA is TGTGCCAGCGCTAGCGTGGAGGGAGGTGAGCAGTTCTTC. Translating it yields CASASVEGGEQFF.

Ten or more counts support this clonotype. V is TRBV27 and J is TRBJ2-1; D is perhaps TRBD1 (5 bases). This CDR3 spans 14 amino acids. Germline lookup yields CDR1 MNHEY and CDR2 SMNVEV (reference sequence). Deletions cut 2 bases from V and 6 bases from J, with 11 bases between. Written as DNA, the CDR3 is TGTGCCAGCAGTTTAGGCAGGGTCCTCAATGAGCAGTTCTTC. Residues: CASSLGRVLNEQFF.

The chain joins TRBV9 to TRBJ2-1; 14 nucleotides line up with TRBD2. The CDR3 runs to 17 residues. Germline-derived CDR1 and CDR2 are SGDLS and YYNGEE. The V segment lost 3 bases and the J segment 8 bases; nucleotides outside the gene matches: 10. The CDR3 DNA follows: TGTGCCAGCAGCGCCTCAAGACTAGCGGGAGGGTACGATGAGCAGTTCTTC. Translating it yields CASSASRLAGGYDEQFF.

The chain combines TRBV6-2 or TRBV6-3 with TRBJ1-1; D is unresolved. Trimming removed 0 bases from V and 5 bases from J, with 13 bases in between. Germline V gene data show CDR1 as MNHEY and CDR2 as SVGEGT. The CDR3 extends over 15 amino acids. The CDR3 nucleotides read TGTGCCAGCAGTTACTCGAATTTGGGTGCGACTGAAGCTTTCTTT. Translated: CASSYSNLGATEAFF.

A note on this clonotype: A much bigger clone sits one base away, suggesting this may be a read error. This rearrangement joins TRBV20-1 to TRBJ2-1; 12 nucleotides agree with TRBD2. V trimming: 6 bases; J trimming: 10 bases; junction bases outside the gene matches: 7. Per the germline V gene, CDR1 is DFQATT and CDR2 is SNEGSKA (reference sequence). The CDR3 consists of 13 residues. CDR3 region: CSATSGRTYEQFF. The CDR3 nucleotides are TGCAGTGCGACTAGCGGGAGAACTTACGAGCAGTTCTTC.

This clonotype was seen more than once but under ten times. V usage is TRBV5-1 and J usage is TRBJ1-1; 11 bases align to TRBD1. CDR3 length equals 16 residues. Germline V gene sequence: CDR1 SGHRS, CDR2 YFSETQ. V lost 2 bases and J lost 1; bases outside the gene matches: 4. Here the CDR3 DNA reads TGCGCCAGCAGCTTCGGGACAGGGGGGAAGAACACTGAAGCTTTCTTT. Protein sequence: CASSFGTGGKNTEAFF.

In its sample, this clonotype was seen a few times. The V gene is TRBV5-1, the J gene TRBJ2-7, with a tentative D call TRBD1 (5 bases). The CDR3 loop spans 14 amino acids. Germline CDR1 reads SGHRS; CDR2 reads YFSETQ. V was cut by 0 bases and J by 6 bases, with 13 bases left in between. Here the CDR3 DNA reads TGCGCCAGCAGCTTGGCCGCAGGGATCGGCGAGCAGTACTTC. It codes for CASSLAAGIGEQYF. Using reference TRBV5-1 and TRBJ2-7 for the parts outside the CDR3, the full variable domain is KAGVTQTPRYLIKTRGQQVTLSCSPISGHRSVSWYQQTPGQGLQFLFEYFSETQRNKGNFPGRFSGRQFSNSRSEMNVSTLELGDSALYLCASSLAAGIGEQYFGPGTRLTVT.

The chain is built from TRBV28 and TRBJ2-7, with 7 bases fitting TRBD2. The CDR3 runs 16 residues. Germline CDR1 reads MDHEN; CDR2 reads SYDVKM. With V trimmed by 3 bases and J by 4 bases, 12 bases remained unmatched. CDR3 DNA: TGTGCCAGCAGTTTGATGGTGAGCGGGACGTCTTACGAGCAGTACTTC. Its protein is CASSLMVSGTSYEQYF.

The chain employs TRBV12-3 or TRBV12-4 and TRBJ1-1; D gene uncertain. V lost 1 base, J lost 0 bases, and 6 bases lay in between. There are 14 residues in the CDR3. In DNA, the CDR3 is TGTGCCAGCAGTTTAGTCGCGGTGAACACTGAAGCTTTCTTT. Its translation: CASSLVAVNTEAFF.

This clonotype was picked up many times. The V call is TRBV7-9, the J call TRBJ1-1; TRBD1 agrees at 10 bases. This CDR3 is 15 amino acids long. J lost 6 bases, V lost 4 bases, and 8 bases had no gene match. CDR1 and CDR2 from the germline V gene are SEHNR and FQNEAQ (reference sequence). This CDR3 is CASSYPGQGPSEAFF. CDR3 coding DNA: TGTGCCAGCAGCTATCCGGGACAGGGGCCTTCTGAAGCTTTCTTT.

The chain joins TRBV24-1 to TRBJ2-1; TRBD2 aligns across 10 bases. The CDR3 loop spans 15 amino acids. Germline trimming cut 7 bases from V and 5 bases from J; bases unmatched to any gene: 7. Germline CDR1 reads KGHDR; CDR2 reads SFDVKD. The chain's CDR3 is CATSPRTSGNNEQFF. DNA of the CDR3: TGTGCCACCAGCCCCAGGACTAGCGGAAACAATGAGCAGTTCTTC.

This clonotype was picked up a small number of times. This chain joins TRBV4-1 and TRBJ2-2; 10 nucleotides align to TRBD1. Germline V CDR1 and CDR2: MGHRA, YSYEKL. The V and J ends lost 4 bases and 6 bases, in that order; junction bases with no gene match: 5. This CDR3 contains 15 residues. CDR3 nucleotides: TGCGCCAGCAGCCTCGGACAGGGGGTTCCCGGGGAGCTGTTTTTT. Translation: CASSLGQGVPGELFF.

This clonotype has a count of ten or more. The chain employs TRBV5-1 and TRBJ2-1; 12 nucleotides align to TRBD2. CDR3 length equals 18 residues. CDR1 is SGHRS, CDR2 YFSETQ, per germline. The junction had 9 bases not matched to a gene; V was cut back by 0 bases and J by 5 bases. This CDR3 is CASSLASGLAGKDNEQFF. Here the CDR3 DNA reads TGCGCCAGCAGCTTGGCGTCTGGACTAGCGGGAAAGGACAATGAGCAGTTCTTC.

This clonotype has ten or more counts. The J gene is TRBJ2-7, the V gene TRBV11-3; TRBD2 matches at 8 bases. Germline V gives CDR1 SGHNT, CDR2 YENEEA. The CDR3 loop spans 14 amino acids. V trimming: 5 bases; J trimming: 2 bases; junction bases outside the gene matches: 5. CDR3 loop: CASSPRAGAYEQYF. The CDR3 DNA reads as TGTGCCAGCAGCCCCAGAGCGGGAGCCTACGAGCAGTACTTC.

CDR3 region: CASSLELAIYNEQFF. The CDR3 bases are TGTGCCAGCAGCTTAGAGCTAGCGATCTACAATGAGCAGTTCTTC. The chain combines TRBV7-3 with TRBJ2-1, with D maybe TRBD2 (6 bases). V was pared by 2 bases and J by 3 bases, with 11 bases between. The CDR3 is 15 amino acids. Germline V CDR1 and CDR2: SGHTA, FQGTGA.

This clonotype was seen many times. V is TRBV7-9 and J is TRBJ1-1; possibly TRBD1 for D (6 bases). The V gene lost 4 bases and the J gene lost 2 bases, with 20 bases spanning the gap. CDR1 is SEHNR, CDR2 FQNEAQ, per germline (reference sequence). The CDR3 spans 17 residues. This CDR3 is CASSSEDTDSLNTEAFF. The CDR3 region has the DNA TGTGCCAGCAGCTCGGAGGATACGGACAGCCTAAACACTGAAGCTTTCTTT.

The rearrangement uses TRBV24-1 and TRBJ2-3; a possible D gene is TRBD1 (5 bases). The CDR3 extends over 15 amino acids. V was clipped by 4 bases and J by 4 bases, with 14 bases between them. From germline, CDR1 is KGHDR and CDR2 SFDVKD. The CDR3 DNA sequence: TGTGCCACCAGTGACCAGGGCTCCGGCCCAGATACGCAGTATTTT. Its translation is CATSDQGSGPDTQYF.

This chain uses TRBV20-1 with TRBJ2-7; unclear D gene. This CDR3 is built from 12 residues. The V end was cut by 6 bases, the J end by 3 bases, with 12 bases between. Per the germline V gene, CDR1 is DFQATT and CDR2 is SNEGSKA (reference sequence). As DNA, the CDR3 is TGCAGTGCCAACTATCAGCGCTACGAGCAGTACTTC. It translates to CSANYQRYEQYF.

This clonotype was picked up many times. The chain recombines TRBV15 with TRBJ2-3; D call uncertain. CDR3 length: 15 residues. Germline assignment: CDR1 LNHNV and CDR2 YYDKDF (reference sequence). Trimming cost V 0 bases and J 0 bases, with 7 bases left between them. The DNA for the CDR3 is TGTGCCACCAGCAGAGATGGCCTGAGCACAGATACGCAGTATTTT. This translates into CATSRDGLSTDTQYF.

This chain uses TRBV6-1 with TRBJ2-2, with 10 nucleotides matching TRBD2. In germline, CDR1 is MNHNS, CDR2 SASEGT. The CDR3 is 17 residues long. V dropped 0 bases and J dropped 5; count of bases not matched to a gene: 6. DNA of the CDR3: TGTGCCAGCAGTGAAGCTCCCCTAGCGGGAGATACCGGGGAGCTGTTTTTT. Translation gives CASSEAPLAGDTGELFF.

This clonotype was detected many times. V usage is TRBV20-1 and J usage is TRBJ2-5, with TRBD1 as a possible D gene (5 bases). The CDR3 contains 14 residues. V was clipped by 5 bases and J by 2 bases, with 15 bases between them. Germline CDR1 is DFQATT and CDR2 is SNEGSKA (reference sequence). The CDR3, as DNA: TGCAGTGCTTCGGCAGGGCCGGGTCAAGAGACCCAGTACTTC. Translation: CSASAGPGQETQYF.

This chain connects TRBV20-1 to TRBJ1-2, with 7 bases fitting TRBD1. This CDR3 contains 15 residues. Per germline, CDR1 DFQATT and CDR2 SNEGSKA (reference sequence). Germline trimming cut 1 base from V and 4 bases from J; bases unmatched to any gene: 9. DNA for the CDR3: TGCAGTGCTAGAGTTGGGACAGCAGCAGGCTATGGCTACACCTTC. Protein: CSARVGTAAGYGYTF.

About this clonotype itself: This could be a read error, since a much larger clone is one nucleotide away. This chain uses TRBV28 with TRBJ2-5, with 10 bases aligning to TRBD1. The V gene end was trimmed by 5 bases and the J gene end by 5 bases; junction bases not matched to a gene: 5. Germline V gene data show CDR1 as MDHEN and CDR2 as SYDVKM. CDR3 length: 14 amino acids. As DNA, the CDR3 is TGTGCCAGCAGTACGGACAGGGGGAGTGAGACCCAGTACTTC. Translating it yields CASSTDRGSETQYF.

A few counts support this clonotype. This chain links TRBV29-1 with TRBJ2-7; perhaps D is TRBD1 or TRBD2 (5 bases each). CDR1 is SQVTM, CDR2 ANQGSEA, per germline. This CDR3 spans 14 amino acids. Trimming stripped 1 base from V and 5 bases from J, with 15 bases between. Here the CDR3 DNA reads TGCAGCGTTGAAGTAGGGACCTTAAGCAACGAGCAGTACTTC. Protein sequence: CSVEVGTLSNEQYF.

This clonotype was seen a handful of times. This sequence joins TRBV10-3 and TRBJ2-3; the match to TRBD2 covers 9 bases. This CDR3 is built from 15 residues. Germline V gives CDR1 ENHRY, CDR2 SYGVKD. J was trimmed by 7 bases and V by 0 bases; bases with no gene match: 5. CDR3 nucleotide sequence: TGTGCCATCAGTGAGTCGGCGGGAGGGCGGAATACGCAGTATTTT. Protein sequence: CAISESAGGRNTQYF.

This clonotype was counted many times. CDR3 DNA: TGTGCCAGCAGTTATCGGTCCTCGGGACAGTCGTATGGCTACACCTTC. It encodes CASSYRSSGQSYGYTF. The chain employs TRBV6-9 and TRBJ1-2; 7 bases align to TRBD1. V was clipped by 2 bases and J by 5 bases; unmatched bases: 11. The CDR3 has 16 residues. In germline, CDR1 is MNHGY, CDR2 SVAAGI.